The 25 T cell receptor beta chains below were found in one sample sequenced in a study of T cells in Graves' hyperthyroidism and ophthalmopathy. Amplified regions were TCR beta CDR3 sequences from RNA transcripts. RT-PCR in the first round (using the HTBI primer set) targeted the TCR CDR3. MiXCR, applied by TCRdb to the multiplex PCR reads, yields one record per CDR3 protein. This sample has roughly 200,000 distinct CDR3 sequences, with about a sixth found just once. Sample: blood. The receptors derive from a man aged 40-55 years with Graves' hyperthyroidism.

A remark on this clonotype: This sequence may be a read error, since a much larger clone differs from it by one base. The chain employs TRBV28 and TRBJ2-5; D assignment may be TRBD1 or TRBD2 (6 bases each). Germline V gene data show CDR1 as MDHEN and CDR2 as SYDVKM. The CDR3 runs to 15 residues. V lost 6 bases and J lost 2, with 16 bases in between. Here the CDR3 DNA reads TGTGCCAGCAGGTTAACGGGGGCCCAGCAAGAGACCCAGTACTTC. This codes for CASRLTGAQQETQYF.

This clonotype appeared many times. The V call is TRBV5-1, the J call TRBJ1-5; 8 bases line up with TRBD1. Germline lookup yields CDR1 SGHRS and CDR2 YFSETQ. This CDR3 region has 15 residues. The J segment lost 0 bases and the V segment lost 6 bases, leaving 5 bases of the junction unmatched. This CDR3 is CASTPGTGSNQPQHF. Here the CDR3 DNA reads TGCGCCAGCACCCCAGGGACAGGTAGCAATCAGCCCCAGCATTTT.

V is TRBV19 and J is TRBJ1-1; the D is unclear. Trimming removed 3 bases from V and 0 bases from J, with 11 bases in between. This CDR3 spans 15 amino acids. In germline, CDR1 is LNHDA, CDR2 SQIVND (reference sequence). CDR3 nucleotide sequence: TGTGCCAGTAGTATCCGTGCAGTCATGAACACTGAAGCTTTCTTT. It yields the protein CASSIRAVMNTEAFF.

This clonotype was counted a few times. This chain joins TRBV5-5 and TRBJ1-2; D unclear. V lost 0 bases and J lost 4, with 13 bases in between. The CDR3 contains 15 residues. The V gene's germline CDR1 is SGHKS and CDR2 YYEKEE (reference sequence). CDR3 nucleotides: TGTGCCAGCAGCTTGGACGTCGTGGGAGTCTATGGCTACACCTTC. Its protein product is CASSLDVVGVYGYTF. Drawing the rest from reference TRBV5-5 and TRBJ1-2, the complete variable domain is DAGVTQSPTHLIKTRGQQVTLRCSPISGHKSVSWYQQVLGQGPQFIFQYYEKEERGRGNFPDRFSARQFPNYSSELNVNALLLGDSALYLCASSLDVVGVYGYTFGSGTRLTVV.

This sequence joins TRBV19 and TRBJ1-5; no firm D call. There are 15 residues in the CDR3. V dropped 5 bases and J dropped 0 bases, with 11 bases sitting between them. In germline, CDR1 is LNHDA, CDR2 SQIVND (reference sequence). The CDR3 coding sequence is TGTGCCAGTAGTCTGCTCGGGAATAGCAATCAGCCCCAGCATTTT. Translation: CASSLLGNSNQPQHF.

This clonotype was found a few times. J is TRBJ1-2 and V is TRBV20-1, with 7 bases identical to TRBD1. V lost 5 bases and J lost 7; bases outside the gene matches: 13. Looked up from germline, CDR1 is DFQATT and CDR2 is SNEGSKA (reference sequence). The CDR3 runs 14 residues. CDR3 sequence reads: CSALTGEAEGGYTF. The CDR3 DNA reads as TGCAGTGCTTTAACAGGGGAGGCAGAGGGTGGCTACACCTTC.

This clonotype was counted a few times. A read error may explain this, as a much larger clone is one base away. The J gene is TRBJ2-5, the V gene TRBV3-1, with D tentatively TRBD2 (5 bases). The CDR3 loop spans 15 amino acids. Germline-derived CDR1 and CDR2 are LGHDT and YNNKEL (reference sequence). V was pared by 6 bases and J by 4 bases, with 18 bases between. The DNA for the CDR3 is TGTGCCAGCAGTCTTAACCTCGGACTCGGAGAGACCCAGTACTTC. Translated, it gives CASSLNLGLGETQYF.

This clonotype was counted many times. The rearrangement links TRBV2 to TRBJ1-5; D possibly corresponds to TRBD1 (6 bases). CDR1 is SNHLY and CDR2 is FYNNEI in the germline V gene. V lost 4 bases and J lost 9, with 16 bases in between. The CDR3 sequence is 14 residues long. CDR3 nucleotide sequence: TGTGCCAGCAGTGTACGGGACATCGAAGGGCCCCAGCATTTT. Translation gives CASSVRDIEGPQHF.

This clonotype appeared many times. This rearrangement joins TRBV18 to TRBJ2-1; D perhaps matches TRBD2 (6 bases). Germline CDR1 reads KGHSH; CDR2 reads LQKENI. This CDR3 has 13 residues. Trimming took off 6 bases at V and 8 bases at J, with 14 bases between the two ends. The CDR3 spells CASSEGLDDEQFF. CDR3 DNA: TGTGCCAGCTCGGAGGGACTCGACGATGAGCAGTTCTTC.

This chain joins TRBV9 and TRBJ2-3; 7 nucleotides align to TRBD2. The V and J ends lost 4 bases and 2 bases, in that order; junction bases with no gene match: 7. Germline V CDR1 and CDR2: SGDLS, YYNGEE. This CDR3 contains 15 residues. CDR3 region: CASSQTSYHTDTQYF. CDR3 sequence (DNA): TGTGCCAGCAGCCAGACTAGCTATCACACAGATACGCAGTATTTT.

V and J are TRBV19 and TRBJ1-5; D is unclear. V was pared by 6 bases and J by 5 bases, with 5 bases between. Germline V gene lookup returns CDR1 LNHDA and CDR2 SQIVND (reference sequence). This CDR3 comprises 11 residues. This CDR3 reads CASSQDQPQHF. The CDR3 nucleotides are TGTGCCAGTAGCCAGGATCAGCCCCAGCATTTT.

This clonotype was counted many times. The V gene is TRBV20-1, the J gene TRBJ2-1; 12 bases agree with TRBD2. Germline V gene data show CDR1 as DFQATT and CDR2 as SNEGSKA (reference sequence). Germline trimming cut 6 bases from V and 8 bases from J; bases unmatched to any gene: 11. The CDR3 runs 15 residues. DNA of the CDR3: TGCAGTGCCCCACCCTCTAGCGGGGGGGCTTATGAGCAGTTCTTC. Its protein is CSAPPSSGGAYEQFF.

This clonotype was detected ten times or more. The chain uses TRBV28 and TRBJ2-7; 9 positions match TRBD1. J gave up 7 bases and V 5 bases, and 12 bases lay outside the gene matches. This CDR3 has 15 amino acids. The germline V gene has CDR1 MDHEN and CDR2 SYDVKM. This CDR3 is CASSPSGTGTKEQYF. Written as DNA, the CDR3 is TGTGCCAGCAGTCCCTCCGGGACAGGGACGAAGGAGCAGTACTTC.

The chain recombines TRBV19 with TRBJ2-1, with 7 nucleotides matching TRBD2. V gave up 3 bases and J gave up 9 bases; unmatched junction bases: 8. The V gene's germline CDR1 is LNHDA and CDR2 SQIVND (reference sequence). The CDR3 totals 14 residues. CDR3 bases: TGTGCCAGTAGTATTGGGGGGGGATTTGGTGAGCAGTTCTTC. This sequence encodes CASSIGGGFGEQFF.

Comments on this clonotype: Just one base apart from a much larger clone, this may be a read error. The CDR3 carries no conserved terminal phenylalanine or tryptophan, so it likely arises from a read error. This rearrangement joins TRBV28 to TRBJ1-4; tentatively, D is TRBD1 (5 bases). This CDR3 spans 16 amino acids. Looked up from germline, CDR1 is MDHEN and CDR2 is SYDVKM. The V end was cut by 6 bases, the J end by 0 bases, with 14 bases between. CDR3 sequence (DNA): TGTGCCAGCAGCACCCCAGGGATTGCAACTAATGAAAAACTGTTTCTT. It translates to CASSTPGIATNEKLFL.

The chain couples TRBV20-1 to TRBJ2-1; 7 bases align to TRBD2. The CDR3 is 15 amino acids. Germline V CDR1 and CDR2: DFQATT, SNEGSKA (reference sequence). The V segment lost 3 bases and the J segment 8 bases; nucleotides outside the gene matches: 13. In DNA form, the CDR3 reads TGCAGTGCTAGCACGGCGGGACTACTAGAGGATGAGCAGTTCTTC. Its protein is CSASTAGLLEDEQFF.

Many counts were recorded for this clonotype. The chain uses TRBV15 and TRBJ2-7; TRBD1 is a possible D gene (6 bases). Per germline, CDR1 LNHNV and CDR2 YYDKDF (reference sequence). The CDR3 is made up of 16 amino acids. Trimming took 1 base from V and 0 from J, leaving 13 bases between them. The CDR3, as DNA: TGTGCCACCAGCAGAGGACCGGGACACAGCTCCTACGAGCAGTACTTC. It yields the protein CATSRGPGHSSYEQYF.

This clonotype was observed many times. The rearrangement joins TRBV14 to TRBJ1-1, with D hard to call. Trimming took 1 base from V and 2 from J, leaving 5 bases between them. Germline values: CDR1 SGHDN, CDR2 FVKESK. The CDR3 has 13 residues. The CDR3 protein is CASSQGINTEAFF. The CDR3 DNA reads TGTGCCAGCAGCCAAGGGATCAACACTGAAGCTTTCTTT.

This clonotype has at least ten counts. This rearrangement joins TRBV7-9 to TRBJ2-7; D is possibly TRBD2 (5 bases). The CDR3 is made up of 12 amino acids. CDR1 and CDR2 from the germline V gene are SEHNR and FQNEAQ (reference sequence). V gave up 4 bases and J gave up 6 bases, with 10 bases separating them. This chain's CDR3 is CASSSDRGEQYF. The CDR3 DNA follows: TGTGCCAGCAGCTCGGACCGGGGCGAGCAGTACTTC.

The chain joins TRBV30 to TRBJ2-7; TRBD1 might be the D (7 bases). This CDR3 has 13 residues. CDR1 and CDR2 from the germline V gene are GTSNPN and SVGIG (reference sequence). V was shortened by 7 bases and J by 6 bases, with 19 bases between the two germline ends. This CDR3 is CASPHRGGGEQYF. The CDR3 nucleotides read TGTGCCTCACCGCACAGGGGAGGTGGCGAGCAGTACTTC.

This clonotype has just a few counts. V usage is TRBV20-1 and J usage is TRBJ1-3; D gene uncertain. Between the trimmed V and J ends, which lost 4 bases and 3 bases, there was a span of 13 bases. Per germline, CDR1 DFQATT and CDR2 SNEGSKA (reference sequence). This CDR3 is 14 amino acids long. In DNA, the CDR3 is TGCAGTGCTACTTTCCCAGGACTTGGAAACACCATATATTTT. Its translation: CSATFPGLGNTIYF.

This clonotype was seen many times. The chain uses TRBV15 and TRBJ2-7; 8 bases are shared with TRBD2. V lost 6 bases, J lost 3 bases, and 7 bases stayed unmatched. The CDR3 contains 14 residues. Germline-derived CDR1 and CDR2 are LNHNV and YYDKDF (reference sequence). CDR3 region: CATRDREGDYEQYF. CDR3 coding DNA: TGTGCCACCAGGGACCGGGAGGGGGACTACGAGCAGTACTTC.

The V gene is TRBV18, the J gene TRBJ2-1, with 13 bases identical to TRBD2. The germline gives CDR1 KGHSH, CDR2 LQKENI. Losses at the gene ends were 5 bases for V and 2 bases for J; bases not matched to a gene: 6. This CDR3 is built from 17 residues. The CDR3 nucleotides are TGTGCCAGCTCAGCCCGGACTAGCGGGGGAACCTACAATGAGCAGTTCTTC. Translation gives CASSARTSGGTYNEQFF.

At least ten counts were recorded for this clonotype. The chain recombines TRBV5-1 with TRBJ2-7; 9 nucleotides match TRBD1. CDR1 SGHRS and CDR2 YFSETQ come from the germline V gene. The CDR3 runs 15 residues. J lost 6 bases, V lost 0 bases, and 7 bases had no gene match. The CDR3 region is CASSLGPGQGPEQYF. CDR3 sequence (DNA): TGCGCCAGCAGCTTGGGTCCGGGACAGGGCCCCGAGCAGTACTTC.

This clonotype appeared many times. V gene TRBV7-9 combines with J gene TRBJ2-5; no reliable D call. The germline CDR1 and CDR2 sequences are SEHNR and FQNEAQ (reference sequence). V lost 0 bases and J 4 bases, leaving 9 bases between the germline ends. The CDR3 loop spans 14 amino acids. CDR3 loop: CASSLAYQAETQYF. The CDR3 DNA reads as TGTGCCAGCAGCTTAGCTTACCAAGCAGAGACCCAGTACTTC.